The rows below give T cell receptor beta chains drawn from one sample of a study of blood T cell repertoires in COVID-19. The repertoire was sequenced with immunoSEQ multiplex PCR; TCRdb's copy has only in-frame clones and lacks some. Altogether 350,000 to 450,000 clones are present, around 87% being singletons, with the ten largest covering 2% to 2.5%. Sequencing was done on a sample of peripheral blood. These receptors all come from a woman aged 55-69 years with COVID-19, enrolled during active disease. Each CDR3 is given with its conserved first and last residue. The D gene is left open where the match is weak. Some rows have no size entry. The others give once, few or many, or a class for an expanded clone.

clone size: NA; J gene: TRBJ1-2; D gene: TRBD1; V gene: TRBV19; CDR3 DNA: TGTGCCAGTAGTACGGTGGGACAGGGGGTTTTCGACTATGGCTACACCTTC; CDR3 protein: CASSTVGQGVFDYGYTF
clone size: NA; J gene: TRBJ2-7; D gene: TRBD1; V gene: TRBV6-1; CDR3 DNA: TGTGCCAGCAGTGAGGGTGTCCCCCCGGGACAGGCAACCTACGAGCAGTACTTC; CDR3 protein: CASSEGVPPGQATYEQYF
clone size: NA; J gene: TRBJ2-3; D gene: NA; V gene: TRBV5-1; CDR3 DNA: TGCGCCAGCAGCTTGGGACTAACGAGCACAGATACGCAGTATTTT; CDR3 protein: CASSLGLTSTDTQYF
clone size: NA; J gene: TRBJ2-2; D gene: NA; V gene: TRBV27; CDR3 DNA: TGTGCCAGCAGTCTCCCCCTAGGGGAGCTGTTTTTT; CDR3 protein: CASSLPLGELFF
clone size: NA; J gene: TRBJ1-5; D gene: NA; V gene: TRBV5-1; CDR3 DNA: TGCGCCAGCAGCTTGTTGCAGGGGAGTCAGCCCCAGCATTTT; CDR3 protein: CASSLLQGSQPQHF
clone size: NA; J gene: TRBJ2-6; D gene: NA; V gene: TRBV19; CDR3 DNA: TGTGCCAGTAGTAACCAGGGGAGCGGGGCCAACGTCCTGACTTTC; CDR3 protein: CASSNQGSGANVLTF
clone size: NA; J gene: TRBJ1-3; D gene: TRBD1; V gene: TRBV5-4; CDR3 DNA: TGTGCCAGCAGCTCTCAACCGACAGGGTCTGGAAACACCATATATTTT; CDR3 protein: CASSSQPTGSGNTIYF
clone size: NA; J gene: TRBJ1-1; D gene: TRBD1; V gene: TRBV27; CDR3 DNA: TGTGCCAGCAGTCACCGGACAGGGGCGGTAATGAACACTGAAGCTTTCTTT; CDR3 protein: CASSHRTGAVMNTEAFF
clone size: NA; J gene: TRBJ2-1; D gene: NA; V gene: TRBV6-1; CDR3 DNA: TGTGCCAGCAGTGAAGTACGGGGACTTAAGTTCTTC; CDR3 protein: CASSEVRGLKFF
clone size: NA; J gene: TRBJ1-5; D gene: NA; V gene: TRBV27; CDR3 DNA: TGTGCCAGCAGTTTACGGGAAACTAATCAGCCCCAGCATTTT; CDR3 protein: CASSLRETNQPQHF
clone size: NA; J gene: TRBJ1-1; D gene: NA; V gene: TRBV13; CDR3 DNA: TGTGCCAGCAGCCCCCCCCCTCGAAGTACAGAGAACACTGAAGCTTTCTTT; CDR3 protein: CASSPPPRSTENTEAFF
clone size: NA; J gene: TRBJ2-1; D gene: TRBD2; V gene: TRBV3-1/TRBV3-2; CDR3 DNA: TGTGCCAGCAGCCCCTTCAAGGGTAGCGGGGTCAGCTCCTACAATGAGCAGTTCTTC; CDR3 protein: CASSPFKGSGVSSYNEQFF
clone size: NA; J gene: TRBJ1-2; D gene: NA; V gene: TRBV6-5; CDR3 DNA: TGTGCCAGCAGTTACTCGGCAGGCCAGAACTATGGCTACACCTTC; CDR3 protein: CASSYSAGQNYGYTF
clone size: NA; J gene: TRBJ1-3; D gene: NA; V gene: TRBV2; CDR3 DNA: TGTGCCAGCAGTGTAGTGCCCTCTGGAAACACCATATATTTT; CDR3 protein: CASSVVPSGNTIYF
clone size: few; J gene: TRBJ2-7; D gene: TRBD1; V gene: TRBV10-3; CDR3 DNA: TGTGCCATCAGTGACACAGGGGCTCTGGGCTCCTACGAGCAGTACTTC; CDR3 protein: CAISDTGALGSYEQYF
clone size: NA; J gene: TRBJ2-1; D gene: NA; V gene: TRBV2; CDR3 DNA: TGTGCCAGCAGTGGGCAGGGGAAAAACAATGAGCAGTTCTTC; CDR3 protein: CASSGQGKNNEQFF
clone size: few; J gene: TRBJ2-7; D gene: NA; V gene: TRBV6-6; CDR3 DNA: TGTGCCAGCAGTTTGGGCATCTACGAGCAGTACTTC; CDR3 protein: CASSLGIYEQYF
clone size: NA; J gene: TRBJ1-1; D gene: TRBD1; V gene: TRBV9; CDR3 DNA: TGTGCCAGCAGCGCCACAGGGGATGAAGCTTTCTTT; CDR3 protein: CASSATGDEAFF